The clone carrying this TCR beta chain appeared a single time. In Seattle, patients joined the study during active infection and were tracked longitudinally. This entry is derived from a study of blood T cell repertoires in COVID-19. Study overall: Samples taken during acute and convalescent COVID-19 were collected in the United States, Italy and Spain. The analysed material was cDNA or gDNA that came from T cells, B-cell-depleted T cells, or PBMCs.

The germline V gene has CDR1 GTSNPN and CDR2 SVGIG (reference sequence). V was cut by 3 bases and J by 5 bases, with 10 bases left in between. CDR3 length: 13 amino acids. In the study's own analysis: Reference gene primer amplification gave estimated nucleated cell counts. The protocol was immunoSEQ multiplex PCR, while the TCRdb copy is restricted to in-frame clones and leaves out a portion. For V, J and clone size, that table is used; D and trimming come from the DNA. The repertoire has 250,000 or so clones, approximately 86% of them found once; the top ten carry approximately 5.1%. This chain uses TRBV30 with TRBJ2-2; D ambiguous. The sample was peripheral blood. The TCR originated in a woman in her fifties or sixties with COVID-19, enrolled during active disease. The CDR3 reads CAWRRTGTGELFF. The CDR3 nucleotides read TGTGCCTGGAGACGAACCGGGACCGGGGAGCTGTTTTTT.